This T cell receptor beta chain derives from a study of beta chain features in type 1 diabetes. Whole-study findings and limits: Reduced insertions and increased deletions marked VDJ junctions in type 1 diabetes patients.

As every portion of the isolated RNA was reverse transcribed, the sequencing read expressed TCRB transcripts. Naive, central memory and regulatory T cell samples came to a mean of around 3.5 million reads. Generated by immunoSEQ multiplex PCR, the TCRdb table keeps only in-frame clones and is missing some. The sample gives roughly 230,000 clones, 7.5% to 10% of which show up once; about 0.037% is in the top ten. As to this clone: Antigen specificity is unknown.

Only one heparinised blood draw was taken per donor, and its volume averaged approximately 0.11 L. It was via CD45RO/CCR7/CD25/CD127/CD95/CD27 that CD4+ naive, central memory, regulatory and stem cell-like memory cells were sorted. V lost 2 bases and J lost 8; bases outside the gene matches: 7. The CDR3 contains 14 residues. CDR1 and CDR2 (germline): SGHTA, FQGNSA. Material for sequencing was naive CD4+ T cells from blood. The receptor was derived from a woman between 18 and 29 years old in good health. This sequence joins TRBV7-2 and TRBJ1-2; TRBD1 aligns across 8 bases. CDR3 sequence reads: CASSLRQGARGYTF. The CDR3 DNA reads TGTGCCAGCAGCTTAAGGCAGGGGGCGCGGGGCTACACCTTC.